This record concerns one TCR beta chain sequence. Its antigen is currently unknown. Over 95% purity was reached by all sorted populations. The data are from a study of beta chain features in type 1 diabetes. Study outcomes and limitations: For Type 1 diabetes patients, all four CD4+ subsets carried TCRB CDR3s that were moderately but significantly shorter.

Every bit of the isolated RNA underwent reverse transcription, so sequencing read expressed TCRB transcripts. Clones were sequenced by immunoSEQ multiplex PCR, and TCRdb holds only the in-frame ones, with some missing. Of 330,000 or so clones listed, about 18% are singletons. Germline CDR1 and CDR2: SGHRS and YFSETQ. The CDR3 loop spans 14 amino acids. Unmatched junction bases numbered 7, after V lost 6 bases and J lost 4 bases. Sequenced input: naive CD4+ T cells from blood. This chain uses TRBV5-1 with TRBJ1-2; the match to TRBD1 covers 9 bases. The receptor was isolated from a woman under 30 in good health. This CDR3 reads CASTDTGGIYGYTF. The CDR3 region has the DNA TGCGCCAGCACCGACACAGGGGGCATCTATGGCTACACCTTC.